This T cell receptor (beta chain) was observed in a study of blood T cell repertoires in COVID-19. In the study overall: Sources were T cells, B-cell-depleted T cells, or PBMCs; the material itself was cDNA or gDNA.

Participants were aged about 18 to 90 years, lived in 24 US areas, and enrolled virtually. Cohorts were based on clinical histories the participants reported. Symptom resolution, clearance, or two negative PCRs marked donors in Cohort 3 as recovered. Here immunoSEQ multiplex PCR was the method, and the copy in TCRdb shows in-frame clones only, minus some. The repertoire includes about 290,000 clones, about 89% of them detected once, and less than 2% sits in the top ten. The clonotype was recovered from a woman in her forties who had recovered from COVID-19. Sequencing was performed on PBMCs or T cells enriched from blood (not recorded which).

The CDR3 is CATSVPRVDGYTF. CDR3 DNA: TGTGCCACCAGTGTACCCAGGGTTGACGGCTACACCTTC. The rearrangement uses TRBV24-1 and TRBJ1-2; D is possibly TRBD1 (5 bases). Germline V gene lookup returns CDR1 KGHDR and CDR2 SFDVKD. This CDR3 contains 13 residues. Trimming removed 5 bases at V and 8 bases at J, with 14 bases between.